This TCR beta chain comes out of a study of early T cells in non-severe SARS-CoV-2 infection. At the level of the study: The input, bulk RNA from unsorted whole blood, was sequenced, and chains were unpaired. Overall study results and limits: Clonotype matching in VDJdb favored anti-spike CD8 responses and did not capture private and CD4 specificities.

This clonotype was seen at least ten times. The antigen is undetermined. A single record per CDR3 protein comes from TCRdb applying MiXCR to the 5' RACE reads. The sample lists roughly 45,000 distinct CDR3 sequences; roughly 4% were seen once. The germline gives CDR1 SGHNT, CDR2 YYREEE (reference sequence). The CDR3 has 16 residues. Trimming at V came to 3 bases and at J to 5 bases, leaving 8 bases not matched to a gene. The rearrangement uses TRBV5-4 and TRBJ2-1, with 10 positions matching TRBD2. The source of this sequence is an adult who was a healthcare worker with PCR-confirmed SARS-CoV-2 infection or an uninfected control (not recorded which). Sequencing was performed on whole blood. The CDR3: CASSSPRTSGNNEQFF. CDR3 DNA sequence: TGTGCCAGCAGCTCTCCAAGGACTAGCGGCAACAATGAGCAGTTCTTC. Full variable domain (outside the CDR3, taken from reference TRBV5-4 and TRBJ2-1): ETGVTQSPTHLIKTRGQQVTLRCSSQSGHNTVSWYQQALGQGPQFIFQYYREEENGRGNFPPRFSGLQFPNYSSELNVNALELDDSALYLCASSSPRTSGNNEQFFGPGTRLTVL.